A selection of T cell receptor beta chains follows, all from one sample in a study of Graves' ophthalmopathy and Graves' hyperthyroidism. TCRdb analysed the multiplex PCR reads with MiXCR anew, one entry per CDR3 protein. The sample consists of some 15,000 distinct CDR3 sequences, 50% of them appearing once. Sequences were obtained from peripheral blood. The receptor source for this set is a young woman with Graves' ophthalmopathy. Each CDR3 is given with its conserved first and last residue. D genes are given only for firm matches. The size entry is marked missing in some rows and otherwise reads once, few, many or a size class.

clone size: NA; V gene: TRBV7-8; J gene: TRBJ1-5; D gene: NA; CDR3 protein: CASSLAGINQPQHF; CDR3 DNA: TGTGCCAGCAGCTTAGCGGGAATCAATCAGCCCCAGCATTTT
clone size: NA; V gene: TRBV10-3; J gene: TRBJ2-7; D gene: NA; CDR3 protein: CAISESGYEQYF; CDR3 DNA: TGTGCCATCAGTGAGTCAGGTTACGAGCAGTACTTC
clone size: NA; V gene: TRBV6-2/TRBV6-3; J gene: TRBJ2-1; D gene: NA; CDR3 protein: CASKERDEQFF; CDR3 DNA: TGTGCCAGCAAGGAGCGGGATGAGCAGTTCTTC
clone size: few; V gene: TRBV14; J gene: TRBJ2-7; D gene: TRBD2; CDR3 protein: CASSLSSGYSYEQYF; CDR3 DNA: TGTGCCAGCAGCCTGTCTAGCGGATATAGCTACGAGCAGTACTTC
clone size: NA; V gene: TRBV2; J gene: TRBJ1-6; D gene: TRBD1; CDR3 protein: CASSWDSNYNSPLHF; CDR3 DNA: TGTGCCAGCAGTTGGGACAGTAATTATAATTCACCCCTCCACTTT
clone size: once; V gene: TRBV2; J gene: TRBJ2-5; D gene: TRBD1; CDR3 protein: CASSEDRQETQYF; CDR3 DNA: TGTGCCAGCAGTGAGGACAGGCAAGAGACCCAGTACTTC
clone size: NA; V gene: TRBV19; J gene: TRBJ1-1; D gene: TRBD1; CDR3 protein: CASNWGTANTEAFF; CDR3 DNA: TGTGCCAGTAATTGGGGGACAGCAAACACTGAAGCTTTCTTT
clone size: NA; V gene: TRBV3-1; J gene: TRBJ1-2; D gene: TRBD1; CDR3 protein: CASSQTGQGAPSAYGYTF; CDR3 DNA: TGTGCCAGCAGCCAGACGGGACAGGGGGCCCCCTCTGCCTATGGCTACACCTTC
clone size: few; V gene: TRBV15; J gene: TRBJ1-1; D gene: NA; CDR3 protein: CATSGRQAGGTEAFF; CDR3 DNA: TGTGCCACCAGCGGTCGACAGGCCGGCGGCACTGAAGCTTTCTTT
clone size: once; V gene: TRBV6-6; J gene: TRBJ2-5; D gene: NA; CDR3 protein: CASRATGQETQYF; CDR3 DNA: TGTGCCAGCAGAGCGACAGGTCAAGAGACCCAGTACTTC
clone size: few; V gene: TRBV11-2; J gene: TRBJ2-7; D gene: NA; CDR3 protein: CATGQLGAQYF; CDR3 DNA: TGTGCCACAGGCCAACTGGGGGCTCAGTACTTC
clone size: NA; V gene: TRBV10-3; J gene: TRBJ1-6; D gene: NA; CDR3 protein: CAISEWTSPLHF; CDR3 DNA: TGTGCCATCAGTGAATGGACTTCACCCCTCCACTTT
clone size: once; V gene: TRBV6-5; J gene: TRBJ2-7; D gene: TRBD2; CDR3 protein: CASSYATSGSDEQYF; CDR3 DNA: TGTGCCAGCAGTTACGCCACTAGCGGGAGTGACGAGCAGTACTTC
clone size: few; V gene: TRBV7-9; J gene: TRBJ1-5; D gene: NA; CDR3 protein: CASSWGSEALGQPQHF; CDR3 DNA: TGTGCCAGCAGCTGGGGAAGTGAAGCTCTTGGTCAGCCCCAGCATTTT
clone size: few; V gene: TRBV10-3; J gene: TRBJ2-7; D gene: NA; CDR3 protein: CAISEQRRPYEQYF; CDR3 DNA: TGTGCCATCAGTGAACAGCGGCGCCCCTACGAGCAGTACTTC
clone size: NA; V gene: TRBV2; J gene: TRBJ2-4; D gene: TRBD2; CDR3 protein: CASREEGLDKNIQYF; CDR3 DNA: TGTGCCAGCCGGGAGGAAGGGCTGGACAAAAACATTCAGTACTTC